This T cell receptor beta chain was recorded in a study of blood T cell repertoires in COVID-19. CDR3 length equals 15 residues. Trimming shortened V by 5 bases and J by 3 bases, and 14 bases separated the two germline ends. Germline V gene sequence: CDR1 LNHDA, CDR2 SQIVND (reference sequence). Assay: immunoSEQ multiplex PCR; the TCRdb copy retains only in-frame clones and omits some. The sample holds about 13,000 clones, approximately 91% seen once. The clonotype originates from a human donor in a cohort sampled during active COVID-19. The chain recombines TRBV19 with TRBJ2-1; D is perhaps TRBD2 (6 bases). Sequencing used peripheral blood. This CDR3 is CASSSSPGDYNEQFF. The CDR3 region has the DNA TGTGCCAGTAGTTCCTCCCCGGGGGACTACAATGAGCAGTTCTTC.